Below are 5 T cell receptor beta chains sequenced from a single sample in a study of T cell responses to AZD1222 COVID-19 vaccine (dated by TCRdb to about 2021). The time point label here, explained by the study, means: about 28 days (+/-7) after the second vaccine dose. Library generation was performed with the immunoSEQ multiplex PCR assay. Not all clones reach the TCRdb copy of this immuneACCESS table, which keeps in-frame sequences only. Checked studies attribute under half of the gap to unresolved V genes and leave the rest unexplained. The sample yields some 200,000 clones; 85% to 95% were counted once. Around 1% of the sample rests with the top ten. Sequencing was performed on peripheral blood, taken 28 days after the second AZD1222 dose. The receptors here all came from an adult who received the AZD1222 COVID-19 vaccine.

The DNA of the CDR3 is TGTGCCAGCATCCCATCATTCACTGAAGCTTTCTTT. It translates to CASIPSFTEAFF. This chain joins TRBV2 and TRBJ1-1; D remains ambiguous. Between the trimmed V and J ends, which lost 7 bases and 4 bases, there was a span of 10 bases. The CDR3 length is 12 residues. Germline V gene data show CDR1 as SNHLY and CDR2 as FYNNEI. Filled out from reference TRBV2 and TRBJ1-1, the complete variable domain reads EPEVTQTPSHQVTQMGQEVILRCVPISNHLYFYWYRQILGQKVEFLVSFYNNEISEKSEIFDDQFSVERPDGSNFTLKIRSTKLEDSAMYFCASIPSFTEAFFGQGTRLTVV.

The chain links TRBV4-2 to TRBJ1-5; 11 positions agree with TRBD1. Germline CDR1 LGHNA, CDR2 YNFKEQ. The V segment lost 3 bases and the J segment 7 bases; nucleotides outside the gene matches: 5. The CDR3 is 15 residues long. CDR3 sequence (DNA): TGTGCCAGCAGCCAGGACAGGGGGCCTTGGCAGCCCCAGCATTTT. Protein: CASSQDRGPWQPQHF.

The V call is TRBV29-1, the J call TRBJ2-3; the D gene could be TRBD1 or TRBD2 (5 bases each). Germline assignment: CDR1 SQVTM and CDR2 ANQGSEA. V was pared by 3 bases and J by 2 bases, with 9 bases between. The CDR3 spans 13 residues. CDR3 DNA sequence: TGCAGCGTTGACGGGGCGATCACAGATACGCAGTATTTT. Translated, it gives CSVDGAITDTQYF.

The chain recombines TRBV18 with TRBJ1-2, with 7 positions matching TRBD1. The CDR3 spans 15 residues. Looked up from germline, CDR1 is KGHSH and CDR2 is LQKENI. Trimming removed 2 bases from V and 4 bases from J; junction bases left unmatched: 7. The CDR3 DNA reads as TGTGCCAGCTCACCAAGGGACAGAGGCTTCTATGGCTACACCTTC. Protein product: CASSPRDRGFYGYTF.

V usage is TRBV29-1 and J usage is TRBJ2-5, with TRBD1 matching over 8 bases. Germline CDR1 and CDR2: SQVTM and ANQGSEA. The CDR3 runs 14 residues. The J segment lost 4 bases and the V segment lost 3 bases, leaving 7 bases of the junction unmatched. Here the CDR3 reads CSVDGQGSGETQYF. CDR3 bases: TGCAGCGTTGATGGACAGGGAAGCGGAGAGACCCAGTACTTC. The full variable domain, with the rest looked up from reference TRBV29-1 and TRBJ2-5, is SAVISQKPSRDICQRGTSLTIQCQVDSQVTMMFWYRQQPGQSLTLIATANQGSEATYESGFVIDKFPISRPNLTFSTLTVSNMSPEDSSIYLCSVDGQGSGETQYFGPGTRLLVL.